This T cell receptor beta chain was identified in a study of T cell responses to AZD1222 COVID-19 vaccine. Profiling relied on immunoSEQ multiplex PCR, and the TCRdb table lists in-frame clones only, not all of them. The profile shows approximately 180,000 clones, over 85% of them singletons. Findings and limits, study-wide: Donors in the cohort were predominantly white British and more often female, and clonal diversity was possibly underestimated.

As for this clone: Its antigen remains unknown.

The sequence came from an adult who received the MenACWY meningococcal vaccine as a control. The sequencing here drew on peripheral blood, taken 28 days after the second dose of the MenACWY control vaccine.

The CDR3 nucleotides read TGTGCCAGCAGCCTCAGACAGACCTCCACAGATACGCAGTATTTT. Translation gives CASSLRQTSTDTQYF. The V call is TRBV2, the J call TRBJ2-3, with D perhaps TRBD1 (5 bases). Trimming shortened V by 6 bases and J by 2 bases, and 15 bases separated the two germline ends. Germline values: CDR1 SNHLY, CDR2 FYNNEI. The CDR3 contains 15 residues. Looking up the rest from reference TRBV2 and TRBJ2-3 gives the full variable domain: EPEVTQTPSHQVTQMGQEVILRCVPISNHLYFYWYRQILGQKVEFLVSFYNNEISEKSEIFDDQFSVERPDGSNFTLKIRSTKLEDSAMYFCASSLRQTSTDTQYFGPGTRLTVL.